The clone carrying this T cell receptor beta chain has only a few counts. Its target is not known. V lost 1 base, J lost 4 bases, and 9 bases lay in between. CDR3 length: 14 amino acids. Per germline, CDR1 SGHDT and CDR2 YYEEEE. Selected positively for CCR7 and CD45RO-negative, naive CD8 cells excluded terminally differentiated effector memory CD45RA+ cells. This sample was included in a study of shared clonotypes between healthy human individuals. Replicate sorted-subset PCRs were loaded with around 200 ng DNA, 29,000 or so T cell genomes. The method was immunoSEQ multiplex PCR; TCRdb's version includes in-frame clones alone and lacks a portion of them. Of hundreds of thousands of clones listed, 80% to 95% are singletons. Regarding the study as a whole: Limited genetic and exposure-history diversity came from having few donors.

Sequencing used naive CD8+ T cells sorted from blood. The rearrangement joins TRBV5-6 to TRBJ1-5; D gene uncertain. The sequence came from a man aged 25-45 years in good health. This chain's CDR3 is CASSLMGFNQPQHF. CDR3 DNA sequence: TGTGCCAGCAGCTTGATGGGTTTTAATCAGCCCCAGCATTTT.